These 29 T cell receptor beta chains originate from one sample sequenced in a study of CD8+CD57+ T cells in acquired aplastic anemia. According to the study, genomic DNA was the template for TCR beta VDJ and CDR3 profiling. Each CDR3 protein gets one entry after TCRdb re-called the reads with MiXCR. Among more than 100,000 distinct CDR3 sequences, 48% were seen once, and the ten largest hold roughly 2.6%. The sequenced material came from sorted CD4+, CD8+, or CD8+CD57+ T cells (not recorded which) from PBMCs. These receptors came from a human donor in good health, serving as a control.

This clonotype was counted at least ten times. This rearrangement joins TRBV6-1 to TRBJ1-5; D uncertain. From germline, CDR1 is MNHNS and CDR2 SASEGT. Trimming pared 2 bases from V and 5 bases from J, leaving 1 base between. The CDR3 runs 11 residues. The CDR3 DNA reads as TGTGCCAGCAGTGAATATCAGCCCCAGCATTTT. It is translated as CASSEYQPQHF.

This clonotype appeared many times. The chain recombines TRBV11-2 with TRBJ2-4; D is unclear. V lost 1 base and J 0 bases, leaving 10 bases between the germline ends. There are 16 residues in the CDR3. Germline CDR1 is SGHAT and CDR2 is FQNNGV. CDR3 bases: TGTGCCAGCAGCTTAGTTACAGACCTAGCCAAAAACATTCAGTACTTC. Protein product: CASSLVTDLAKNIQYF. The whole variable domain, filled in from reference TRBV11-2 and TRBJ2-4, reads EAGVAQSPRYKIIEKRQSVAFWCNPISGHATLYWYQQILGQGPKLLIQFQNNGVVDDSQLPKDRFSAERLKGVDSTLKIQPAKLEDSAVYLCASSLVTDLAKNIQYFGAGTRLSVL.

This clonotype was counted at least ten times. The chain uses TRBV24-1 and TRBJ2-7, with TRBD1 as a possible D gene (5 bases). Germline assignment: CDR1 KGHDR and CDR2 SFDVKD. CDR3 size: 14 residues. The CDR3 region is CARERGSRAYEQYF. CDR3 coding DNA: TGTGCAAGAGAAAGGGGTTCTAGGGCCTACGAGCAGTACTTC.

In this sample, this clonotype turned up a few times. A read error is possible here, since a much larger clone lies one base away. The chain employs TRBV3-1 and TRBJ1-2; maybe TRBD1 (5 bases). The germline V and J ends were trimmed by 4 bases and 8 bases, with 17 bases remaining between them. The V gene's germline CDR1 is LGHDT and CDR2 YNNKEL (reference sequence). The CDR3 length is 14 residues. The CDR3 loop reads CASSPGWDPGGYTF. The CDR3 DNA follows: TGTGCCAGCAGCCCAGGCTGGGACCCGGGAGGCTACACCTTC.

This clonotype was observed a handful of times. Here the CDR3 omits its conserved ending phenylalanine or tryptophan, so a read error is the likely source. This chain links TRBV12-3 or TRBV12-4 with TRBJ1-6; TRBD1 agrees at 7 bases. The CDR3 is 14 amino acids. V gave up 3 bases and J gave up 10 bases; unmatched junction bases: 6. The CDR3 DNA reads TGTGCCAGCAGTTTCCGACAGGGAGCCTCACCCCTCCACCTT. It yields the protein CASSFRQGASPLHL.

The gene calls are TRBV15 and TRBJ2-1; 10 bases agree with TRBD1. Germline loops: CDR1 LNHNV, CDR2 YYDKDF (reference sequence). The CDR3 spans 16 residues. V was clipped by 6 bases and J by 4 bases; unmatched bases: 9. CDR3 sequence reads: CATRTLEGQGYNEQFF. The CDR3 coding sequence is TGTGCCACCAGGACCCTGGAGGGACAGGGGTACAATGAGCAGTTCTTC.

The rearrangement links TRBV20-1 to TRBJ2-3; D is perhaps TRBD2 (6 bases). This CDR3 contains 22 residues. Germline CDR1 and CDR2: DFQATT and SNEGSKA (reference sequence). Trimming took off 0 bases at V and 2 bases at J, with 33 bases between the two ends. DNA of the CDR3: TGCAGTGCTAGAGATCTCCCCCCTTGGGTAGCGGACCCTCTGGGCAACACAGATACGCAGTATTTT. It specifies CSARDLPPWVADPLGNTDTQYF.

The chain has TRBV29-1 and TRBJ1-1, with D perhaps TRBD1 (5 bases). V gave up 4 bases and J gave up 6 bases, with 12 bases separating them. Germline values: CDR1 SQVTM, CDR2 ANQGSEA. CDR3 size: 12 residues. CDR3: CSVAQGRAEAFF. CDR3 DNA: TGCAGCGTTGCTCAGGGACGAGCTGAAGCTTTCTTT. Based on the CDR3 plus reference TRBV29-1 and TRBJ1-1, the full variable domain is SAVISQKPSRDICQRGTSLTIQCQVDSQVTMMFWYRQQPGQSLTLIATANQGSEATYESGFVIDKFPISRPNLTFSTLTVSNMSPEDSSIYLCSVAQGRAEAFFGQGTRLTVV.

In its sample, this clonotype was seen a few times. Relative to the germline gene, one junction end is altered; a read error may explain this. V gene TRBV6-1 combines with J gene TRBJ1-3, with TRBD1 matching 7 bases. The V gene's germline CDR1 is MNHNS and CDR2 SASEGT. The CDR3 is 14 amino acids. The CDR3 spells CASRLQGWKNAIYF. In nucleotides, the CDR3 is TGTGCCAGCAGGTTACAGGGGTGGAAAAACGCCATATATTTT.

There are many counts of this clonotype. The CDR3 nucleotides are TGTGCCAGCAGTGAAGGGGTCAGGGGAAATTCACCCCTCCACTTT. Protein product: CASSEGVRGNSPLHF. This chain connects TRBV6-1 to TRBJ1-6, with D perhaps matching TRBD1 (6 bases). This CDR3 is built from 15 residues. Germline CDR1 and CDR2: MNHNS and SASEGT. V was trimmed by 1 base and J by 7 bases, leaving 11 bases between them.

The sample holds many counts of this clonotype. The V gene is TRBV18, the J gene TRBJ2-7; tentative D call: TRBD2 (5 bases). The CDR3 is 17 amino acids. Germline loops: CDR1 KGHSH, CDR2 LQKENI. The ends were cut back, 0 bases at V and 2 bases at J, with 17 bases in the middle. CDR3 sequence reads: CASSPPPSREGTYEQYF. Here the CDR3 DNA reads TGTGCCAGCTCACCACCTCCCTCCCGCGAGGGCACCTACGAGCAGTACTTC.

In regard to this clonotype: A read error is likely, as this CDR3 ends without the conserved phenylalanine or tryptophan. V usage is TRBV25-1 and J usage is TRBJ2-7; possibly TRBD1 for D (6 bases). The CDR3 totals 15 residues. The germline V gene has CDR1 MGHDK and CDR2 SYGVNS. V shed 1 base and J shed 1 base, with 11 bases lying between them. The CDR3 region is CASSEWATGSYEQYL. The CDR3 DNA sequence: TGTGCCAGCAGTGAATGGGCCACAGGGTCCTACGAGCAGTACCTC.

This clonotype was seen a handful of times. The rearrangement joins TRBV10-3 to TRBJ1-5, with unresolved D. Trimming left V 0 bases short and J 7 bases short, with 13 bases between. Germline-derived CDR1 and CDR2 are ENHRY and SYGVKD. The CDR3 loop spans 15 amino acids. The CDR3 sequence: CAISESVAFGQPQHF. The CDR3 DNA sequence: TGTGCCATCAGTGAGTCGGTCGCTTTCGGGCAGCCCCAGCATTTT.

The V call is TRBV10-3, the J call TRBJ1-2; TRBD1 agrees at 7 bases. This CDR3 has 15 amino acids. In germline, CDR1 is ENHRY, CDR2 SYGVKD. V gave up 8 bases and J gave up 1 base; unmatched junction bases: 10. In DNA, the CDR3 is TGTGCCATCTCCCTCCCGGGACAGAGTAACTATGGCTACACCTTC. This sequence encodes CAISLPGQSNYGYTF.

The chain carries TRBV5-1 and TRBJ1-6; 9 bases map to TRBD1. This CDR3 is built from 18 residues. V dropped 4 bases and J dropped 0; count of bases not matched to a gene: 8. Per germline, CDR1 SGHRS and CDR2 YFSETQ. CDR3 region: CASSLSGQGSSYNSPLHF. CDR3 coding DNA: TGCGCCAGCAGCCTATCCGGACAGGGGAGCTCCTATAATTCACCCCTCCACTTT.

This clonotype was picked up one time. The chain uses TRBV9 and TRBJ1-1; D is ambiguous. The CDR3 sequence is 14 residues long. The germline gives CDR1 SGDLS, CDR2 YYNGEE. Between the trimmed V and J ends, which lost 0 bases and 1 base, there was a span of 7 bases. The CDR3 reads CASSVGSGNTEAFF. The CDR3 coding sequence is TGTGCCAGCAGCGTAGGGTCTGGGAACACTGAAGCTTTCTTT.

This rearrangement joins TRBV2 to TRBJ2-2, with D hard to call. Trimming shortened V by 8 bases and J by 8 bases, and 9 bases separated the two germline ends. Germline CDR1 reads SNHLY; CDR2 reads FYNNEI. The CDR3 has 11 residues. CDR3 amino acids: CASGGTGELFF. The CDR3 DNA reads as TGTGCCAGCGGTGGAACTGGGGAGCTGTTTTTT.

This clonotype appeared a few times. This chain joins TRBV2 and TRBJ1-5, with 9 bases lining up with TRBD1. Germline V gene sequence: CDR1 SNHLY, CDR2 FYNNEI. With V trimmed by 6 bases and J by 4 bases, 4 bases remained unmatched. This CDR3 is 14 amino acids long. In DNA form, the CDR3 reads TGTGCCAGCAGGTTGGGGACAGGGAATCAGCCCCAGCATTTT. Translating it yields CASRLGTGNQPQHF.

This chain links TRBV20-1 with TRBJ2-3, with D unclear. CDR1 and CDR2 from the germline V gene are DFQATT and SNEGSKA (reference sequence). The CDR3 runs 11 residues. V lost 3 bases and J lost 4, with 5 bases in between. The CDR3 is CSASRADTQYF. The CDR3 DNA follows: TGCAGTGCTAGTCGCGCAGATACGCAGTATTTT.

This clonotype was counted many times. The genes are TRBV6-1 and TRBJ2-2; D is unclear. The CDR3 has 12 residues. V gave up 11 bases and J gave up 4 bases, with 11 bases separating them. Germline CDR1 MNHNS, CDR2 SASEGT. The CDR3 DNA reads as TGTGCCGCCGGGCGCCGCACCGGGGAGCTGTTTTTT. As protein: CAAGRRTGELFF.

This clonotype appeared many times. The genes are TRBV19 and TRBJ1-3; no clear D gene. The germline V gene has CDR1 LNHDA and CDR2 SQIVND (reference sequence). Deletions cut 4 bases from V and 0 bases from J, with 10 bases between. CDR3 length: 15 residues. The CDR3 reads CASSTRGDSGNTIYF. The CDR3 region has the DNA TGTGCCAGTAGTACCCGAGGAGACTCTGGAAACACCATATATTTT.

The chain employs TRBV2 and TRBJ1-5; tentatively, D is TRBD1 (6 bases). The V gene lost 7 bases and the J gene lost 7 bases, with 14 bases spanning the gap. This CDR3 contains 13 residues. In germline, CDR1 is SNHLY, CDR2 FYNNEI. The CDR3 region has the DNA TGTGCCAGCACGCAGGGGACCCGGCAGCCCCAGCATTTT. Its translation is CASTQGTRQPQHF.

In this sample, this clonotype turned up a few times. It may be a read error: a sequence one base away is much more abundant. This chain joins TRBV12-3 or TRBV12-4 and TRBJ1-2; D is uncertain. CDR3 length equals 17 residues. Trimming took off 4 bases at V and 3 bases at J, with 21 bases between the two ends. The CDR3 spells CASSSGLYGTHHYGYTF. CDR3 DNA sequence: TGTGCCAGCAGTTCAGGCCTCTATGGTACCCACCACTATGGCTACACCTTC.

This clonotype appeared many times. This rearrangement joins TRBV4-1 to TRBJ1-2; TRBD1 matches 9 bases. Germline values: CDR1 MGHRA, CDR2 YSYEKL. V lost 8 bases to trimming and J lost 7 bases; unmatched junction nucleotides: 11. The CDR3 length is 14 residues. The CDR3 is CASYSPGQGRGYTF. The CDR3 region has the DNA TGCGCCAGCTATTCCCCGGGACAGGGACGTGGCTACACCTTC.

In its sample, this clonotype was seen many times. V and J are TRBV6-6 and TRBJ2-7, with TRBD2 identical over 7 bases. The ends lost 1 base at V and 2 bases at J; junction bases unmatched: 2. CDR1 and CDR2 (germline): MNHNY, SVGAGI (reference sequence). The CDR3 has 14 residues. CDR3 in DNA: TGTGCCAGCAGTTACTTTGGGGGGGCCTACGAGCAGTACTTC. Translation gives CASSYFGGAYEQYF.

In regard to this clonotype: At one end, the junction sequence differs from germline, possibly due to a read error. The V and J genes are TRBV2 and TRBJ1-3, with D unclear. CDR3 length: 15 residues. Per germline, CDR1 SNHLY and CDR2 FYNNEI. The CDR3 DNA reads TGCGCCAGCAGCCAAGATAAGGGTTCTGGAAACACCATATATTTT. It yields the protein CASSQDKGSGNTIYF.

The chain employs TRBV7-8 and TRBJ2-5; 14 positions match TRBD2. CDR3 length: 16 amino acids. V was clipped by 5 bases and J by 5 bases; unmatched bases: 7. Looked up from germline, CDR1 is SGHVS and CDR2 is FQNEAQ. In nucleotides, the CDR3 is TGTGCCAGCAGCCGAAGACTAGCGGGGGGGCCGGAGACCCAGTACTTC. This translates into CASSRRLAGGPETQYF.

The chain uses TRBV29-1 and TRBJ2-7; 10 bases align to TRBD1. The length of the CDR3 is 12 residues. Trimming removed 8 bases from V and 7 bases from J; junction bases left unmatched: 8. The germline V gene encodes CDR1 SQVTM and CDR2 ANQGSEA. The CDR3 protein is CSIRQGAGEQYF. CDR3 bases: TGCAGCATACGACAGGGGGCAGGGGAGCAGTACTTC.

This clonotype was observed a few times. This sequence joins TRBV12-3 or TRBV12-4 and TRBJ2-7; TRBD1 agrees at 9 bases. The V and J ends lost 3 bases and 5 bases, in that order; junction bases with no gene match: 14. The CDR3 is made up of 17 amino acids. The CDR3 DNA sequence: TGTGCCAGCAGTTTCCGGCGGCTCGGGACAGGGACTAACGAGCAGTACTTC. Translated, it gives CASSFRRLGTGTNEQYF.